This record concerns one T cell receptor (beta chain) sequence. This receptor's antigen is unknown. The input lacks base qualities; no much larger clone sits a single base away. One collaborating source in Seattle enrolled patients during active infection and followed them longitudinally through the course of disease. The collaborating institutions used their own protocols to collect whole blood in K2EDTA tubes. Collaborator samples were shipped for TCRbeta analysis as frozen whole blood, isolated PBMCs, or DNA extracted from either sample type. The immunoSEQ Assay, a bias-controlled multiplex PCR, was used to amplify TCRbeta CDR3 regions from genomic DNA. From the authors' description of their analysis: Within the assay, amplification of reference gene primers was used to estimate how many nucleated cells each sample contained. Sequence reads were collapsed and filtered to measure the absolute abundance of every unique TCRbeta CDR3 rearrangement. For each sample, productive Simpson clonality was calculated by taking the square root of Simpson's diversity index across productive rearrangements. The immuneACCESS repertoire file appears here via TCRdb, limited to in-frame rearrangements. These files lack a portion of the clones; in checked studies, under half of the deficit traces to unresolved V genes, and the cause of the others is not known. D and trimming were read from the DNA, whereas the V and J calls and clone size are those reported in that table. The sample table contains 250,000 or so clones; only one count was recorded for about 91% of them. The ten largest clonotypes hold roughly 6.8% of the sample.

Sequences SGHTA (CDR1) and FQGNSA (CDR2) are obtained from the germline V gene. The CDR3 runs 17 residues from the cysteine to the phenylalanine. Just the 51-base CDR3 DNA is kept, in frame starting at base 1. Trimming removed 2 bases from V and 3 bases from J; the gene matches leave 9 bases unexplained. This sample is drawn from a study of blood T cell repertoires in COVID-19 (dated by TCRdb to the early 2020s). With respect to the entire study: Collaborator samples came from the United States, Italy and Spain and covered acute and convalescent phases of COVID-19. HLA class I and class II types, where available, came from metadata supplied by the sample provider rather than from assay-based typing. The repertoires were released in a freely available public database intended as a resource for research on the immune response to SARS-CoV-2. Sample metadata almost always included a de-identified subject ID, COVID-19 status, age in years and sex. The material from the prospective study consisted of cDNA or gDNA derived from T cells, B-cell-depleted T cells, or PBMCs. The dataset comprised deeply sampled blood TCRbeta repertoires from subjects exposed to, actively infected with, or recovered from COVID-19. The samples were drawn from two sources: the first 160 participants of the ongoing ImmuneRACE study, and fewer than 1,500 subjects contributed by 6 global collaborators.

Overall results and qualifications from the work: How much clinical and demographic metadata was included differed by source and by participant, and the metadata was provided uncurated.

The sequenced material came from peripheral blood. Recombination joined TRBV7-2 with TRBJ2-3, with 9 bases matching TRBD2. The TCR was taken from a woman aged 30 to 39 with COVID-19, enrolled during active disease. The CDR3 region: CASSLNGGGAGTDTQYF. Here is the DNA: TGTGCCAGCAGCTTAAACGGCGGGGGGGCCGGAACAGATACGCAGTATTTT.